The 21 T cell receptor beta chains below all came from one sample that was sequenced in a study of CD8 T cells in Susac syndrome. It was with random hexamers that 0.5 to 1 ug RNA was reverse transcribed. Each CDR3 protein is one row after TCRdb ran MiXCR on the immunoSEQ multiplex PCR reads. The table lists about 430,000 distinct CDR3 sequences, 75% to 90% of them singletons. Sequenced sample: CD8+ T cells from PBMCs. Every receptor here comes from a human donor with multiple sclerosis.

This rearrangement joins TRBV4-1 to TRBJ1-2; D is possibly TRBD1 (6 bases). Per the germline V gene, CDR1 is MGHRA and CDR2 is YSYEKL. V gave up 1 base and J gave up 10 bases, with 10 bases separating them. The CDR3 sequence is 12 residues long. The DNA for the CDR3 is TGCGCCAGCAGCCAAGGACAGGCGACCTACACCTTC. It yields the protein CASSQGQATYTF.

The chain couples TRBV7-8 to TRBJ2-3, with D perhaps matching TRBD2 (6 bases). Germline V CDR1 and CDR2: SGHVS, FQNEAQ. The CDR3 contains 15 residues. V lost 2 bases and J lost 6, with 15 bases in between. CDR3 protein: CASSLLGGASDTQYF. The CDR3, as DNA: TGTGCCAGCAGCTTATTGGGGGGAGCCTCTGATACGCAGTATTTT. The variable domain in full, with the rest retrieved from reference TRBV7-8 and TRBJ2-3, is GAGVSQSPRYKVAKRGQDVALRCDPISGHVSLFWYQQALGQGPEFLTYFQNEAQLDKSGLPSDRFFAERPEGSVSTLKIQRTQQEDSAVYLCASSLLGGASDTQYFGPGTRLTVL.

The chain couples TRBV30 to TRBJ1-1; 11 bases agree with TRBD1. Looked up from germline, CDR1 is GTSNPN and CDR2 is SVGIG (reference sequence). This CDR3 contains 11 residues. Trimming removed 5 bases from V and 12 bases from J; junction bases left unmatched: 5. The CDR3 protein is CAWDKDRGPFF. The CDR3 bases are TGTGCCTGGGACAAGGACAGGGGGCCTTTCTTT. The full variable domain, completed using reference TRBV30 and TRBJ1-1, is SQTIHQWPATLVQPVGSPLSLECTVEGTSNPNLYWYRQAAGRGLQLLFYSVGIGQISSEVPQNLSASRPQDRQFILSSKKLLLSDSGFYLCAWDKDRGPFFGQGTRLTVV.

CDR3 DNA sequence: TGTGCCACCAGTGATTTCAGTAGCAATCAGCCCCAGCATTTT. Translated, it gives CATSDFSSNQPQHF. This rearrangement joins TRBV24-1 to TRBJ1-5, with unresolved D. The CDR3 loop spans 14 amino acids. Germline CDR1 is KGHDR and CDR2 is SFDVKD. V was clipped by 1 base and J by 0 bases, with 3 bases between them.

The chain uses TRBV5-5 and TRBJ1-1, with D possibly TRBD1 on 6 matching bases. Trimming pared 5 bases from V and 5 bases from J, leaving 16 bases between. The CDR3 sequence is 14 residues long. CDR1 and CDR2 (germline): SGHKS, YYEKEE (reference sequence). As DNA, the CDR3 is TGTGCCAGCAGTCCTGGAGTGGGGGCGACTGAAGCTTTCTTT. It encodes CASSPGVGATEAFF. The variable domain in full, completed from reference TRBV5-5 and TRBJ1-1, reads DAGVTQSPTHLIKTRGQQVTLRCSPISGHKSVSWYQQVLGQGPQFIFQYYEKEERGRGNFPDRFSARQFPNYSSELNVNALLLGDSALYLCASSPGVGATEAFFGQGTRLTVV.

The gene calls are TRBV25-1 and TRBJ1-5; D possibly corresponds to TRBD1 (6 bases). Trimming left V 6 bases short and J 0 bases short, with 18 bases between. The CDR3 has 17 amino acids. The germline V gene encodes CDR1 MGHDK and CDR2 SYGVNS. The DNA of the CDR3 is TGTGCCAGCAGGAAGGACAGCGGAGGTTATAGCAATCAGCCCCAGCATTTT. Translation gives CASRKDSGGYSNQPQHF.

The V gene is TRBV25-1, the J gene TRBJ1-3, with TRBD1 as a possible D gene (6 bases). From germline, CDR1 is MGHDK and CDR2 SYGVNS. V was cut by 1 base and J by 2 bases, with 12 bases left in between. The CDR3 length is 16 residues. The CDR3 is CASSEWTAQAGNTIYF. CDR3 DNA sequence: TGTGCCAGCAGTGAATGGACAGCGCAGGCTGGAAACACCATATATTTT.

CDR3 nucleotides: TGTGCCAGCAGCTCGGACAGCCCCGAGACTTTCTTT. This sequence encodes CASSSDSPETFF. This rearrangement joins TRBV12-3 or TRBV12-4 to TRBJ1-1, with D tentatively TRBD1 (6 bases). Trimming pared 6 bases from V and 12 bases from J, leaving 17 bases between. This CDR3 has 12 amino acids.

CDR3 amino acids: CASSPTRVSDEQYF. CDR3 nucleotide sequence: TGTGCCAGCAGTCCCACCAGAGTGAGCGACGAGCAGTACTTC. The chain recombines TRBV27 with TRBJ2-7, with D uncertain. Trimming left V 5 bases short and J 5 bases short, with 16 bases between. The CDR3 is made up of 14 amino acids. Germline loops: CDR1 MNHEY, CDR2 SMNVEV (reference sequence).

The CDR3 DNA sequence: TGTGCCAGCAGGAAGTTAGCGGAGTCTAATCTTGCCGAGCAGTACTTC. Its translation is CASRKLAESNLAEQYF. The chain has TRBV6-1 and TRBJ2-7; weak D call: TRBD2 (6 bases). This CDR3 contains 16 residues. Germline CDR1 and CDR2: MNHNS and SASEGT. V dropped 6 bases and J dropped 6 bases, with 24 bases sitting between them.

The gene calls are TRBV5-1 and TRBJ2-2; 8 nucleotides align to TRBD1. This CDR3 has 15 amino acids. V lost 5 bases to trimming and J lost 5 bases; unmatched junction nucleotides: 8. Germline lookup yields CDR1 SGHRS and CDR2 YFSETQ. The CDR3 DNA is TGCGCCAGCAGTCCCACAGGGGGTCGGACCGGGGAGCTGTTTTTT. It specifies CASSPTGGRTGELFF.

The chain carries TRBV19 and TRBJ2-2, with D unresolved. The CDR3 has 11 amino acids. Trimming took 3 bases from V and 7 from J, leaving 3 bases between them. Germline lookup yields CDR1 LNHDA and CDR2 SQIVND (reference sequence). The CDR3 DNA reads TGTGCCAGTAGTATGGGCGGGGAGCTGTTTTTT. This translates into CASSMGGELFF.

The CDR3 reads CASSSTGLGETQYF. The CDR3 nucleotides are TGTGCCAGCAGCTCCACAGGGCTTGGTGAGACCCAGTACTTC. The chain links TRBV5-6 to TRBJ2-5, with a possible D match to TRBD1 (6 bases). V gave up 3 bases and J gave up 5 bases, with 14 bases separating them. The CDR3 totals 14 residues. Germline V CDR1 and CDR2: SGHDT, YYEEEE. The full variable domain, its missing parts supplied by reference TRBV5-6 and TRBJ2-5, is DAGVTQSPTHLIKTRGQQVTLRCSPKSGHDTVSWYQQALGQGPQFIFQYYEEEERQRGNFPDRFSGHQFPNYSSELNVNALLLGDSALYLCASSSTGLGETQYFGPGTRLLVL.

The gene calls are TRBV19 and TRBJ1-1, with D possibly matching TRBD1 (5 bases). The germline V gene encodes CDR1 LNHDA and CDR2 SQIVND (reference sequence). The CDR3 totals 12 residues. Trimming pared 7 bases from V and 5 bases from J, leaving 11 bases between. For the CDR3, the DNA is TGTGCCAGTACTAAATGGGGGACTGAAGCTTTCTTT. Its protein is CASTKWGTEAFF.

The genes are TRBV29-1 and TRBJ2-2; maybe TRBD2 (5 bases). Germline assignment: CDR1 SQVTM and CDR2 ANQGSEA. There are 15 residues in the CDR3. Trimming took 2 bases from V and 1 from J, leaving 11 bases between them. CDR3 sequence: CSVELLLGNTGELFF. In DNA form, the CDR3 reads TGCAGCGTTGAATTATTACTAGGGAACACCGGGGAGCTGTTTTTT.

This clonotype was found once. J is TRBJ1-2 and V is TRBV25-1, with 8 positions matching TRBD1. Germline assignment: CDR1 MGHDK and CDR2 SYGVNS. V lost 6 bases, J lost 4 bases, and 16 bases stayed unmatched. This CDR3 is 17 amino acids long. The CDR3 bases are TGTGCCAGCAGCGCGGACAGGGAAGAAACTCTGAGCTATGGCTACACCTTC. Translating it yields CASSADREETLSYGYTF.

CDR3 sequence reads: CASSLWTGDQPQHF. In DNA form, the CDR3 reads TGTGCCAGCAGTTTATGGACAGGGGATCAGCCCCAGCATTTT. V usage is TRBV27 and J usage is TRBJ1-5; 9 bases fit TRBD1. The CDR3 spans 14 residues. The germline V gene has CDR1 MNHEY and CDR2 SMNVEV (reference sequence). V was clipped by 1 base and J by 5 bases; unmatched bases: 0.

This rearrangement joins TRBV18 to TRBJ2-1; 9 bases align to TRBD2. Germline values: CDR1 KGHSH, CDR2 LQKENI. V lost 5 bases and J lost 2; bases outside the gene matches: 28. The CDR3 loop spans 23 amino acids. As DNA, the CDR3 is TGTGCCAGCTCATCCCCTAACACGGCCGCCAGCGGGGGGTTCTTTCTGCCCTACAATGAGCAGTTCTTC. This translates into CASSSPNTAASGGFFLPYNEQFF.

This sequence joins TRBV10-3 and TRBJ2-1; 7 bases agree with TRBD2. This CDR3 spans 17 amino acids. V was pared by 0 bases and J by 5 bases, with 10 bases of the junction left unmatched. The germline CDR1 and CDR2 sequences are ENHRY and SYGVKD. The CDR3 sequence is CAISESFGTMGDNEQFF. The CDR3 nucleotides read TGTGCCATCAGTGAGTCGTTTGGGACTATGGGAGACAATGAGCAGTTCTTC.

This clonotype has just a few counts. CDR3 in amino acids: CSVVRQNTGELFF. CDR3 nucleotide sequence: TGCAGCGTTGTTCGGCAGAACACCGGGGAGCTGTTTTTT. The rearrangement joins TRBV29-1 to TRBJ2-2; D uncertain. Trimming pared 4 bases from V and 1 base from J, leaving 7 bases between. The CDR3 totals 13 residues. Germline V gene sequence: CDR1 SQVTM, CDR2 ANQGSEA.

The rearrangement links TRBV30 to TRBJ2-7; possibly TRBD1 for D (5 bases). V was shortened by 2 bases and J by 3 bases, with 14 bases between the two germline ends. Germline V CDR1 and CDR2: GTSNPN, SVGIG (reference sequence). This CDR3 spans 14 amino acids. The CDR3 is CAWSSIGHLYEQYF. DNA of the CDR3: TGTGCCTGGAGTTCCATAGGACACCTCTACGAGCAGTACTTC.